The entry below gives a single T cell receptor (beta chain) sequence along with its context. Per the study methods: Amplification from reference gene primers served as the basis for estimated nucleated cell counts. This table comes from immunoSEQ multiplex PCR, and its TCRdb copy is limited to in-frame clones, with some not included. The D gene and trimming were derived from the DNA, and the V and J assignments and clone size from that table. This table holds 300,000 to 350,000 clones, about 90% found once. The data were taken from a study of blood T cell repertoires in COVID-19. Study at large: Both acute and convalescent COVID-19 samples were obtained from the United States, Italy and Spain. Sources were T cells, B-cell-depleted T cells, or PBMCs; the material itself was cDNA or gDNA.

The CDR3 contains 17 residues. The V and J ends lost 0 bases and 2 bases, in that order; junction bases with no gene match: 7. Germline CDR1 reads ENHRY; CDR2 reads SYGVKD. The chain joins TRBV10-3 to TRBJ2-5; 9 nucleotides line up with TRBD2. Sequenced sample: peripheral blood. This TCR derives from a woman aged 18-35 years who had recovered from COVID-19. The CDR3 bases are TGTGCCATCAGTGAGTCGCCTAGCGGGACGCTACAAGAGACCCAGTACTTC. Amino acid sequence: CAISESPSGTLQETQYF.